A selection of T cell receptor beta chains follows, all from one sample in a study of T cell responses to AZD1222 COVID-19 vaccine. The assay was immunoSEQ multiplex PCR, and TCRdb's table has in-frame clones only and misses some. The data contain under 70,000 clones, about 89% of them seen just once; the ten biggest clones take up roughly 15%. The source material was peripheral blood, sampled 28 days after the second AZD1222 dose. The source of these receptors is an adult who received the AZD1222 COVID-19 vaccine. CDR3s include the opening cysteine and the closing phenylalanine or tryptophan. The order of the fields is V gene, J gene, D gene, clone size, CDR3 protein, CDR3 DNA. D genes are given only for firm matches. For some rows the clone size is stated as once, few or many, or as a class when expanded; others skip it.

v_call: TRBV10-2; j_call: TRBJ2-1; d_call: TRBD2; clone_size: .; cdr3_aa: CASSESHFRPSGTPGYNEQFF; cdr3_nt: TGCGCCAGCAGTGAGTCGCATTTCCGACCAAGCGGGACCCCCGGCTACAATGAGCAGTTCTTC
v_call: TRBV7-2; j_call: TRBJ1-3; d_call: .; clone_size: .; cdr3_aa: CASSLGQLGNTIYF; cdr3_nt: TGTGCCAGCAGCTTAGGGCAGCTTGGGAACACCATATATTTT
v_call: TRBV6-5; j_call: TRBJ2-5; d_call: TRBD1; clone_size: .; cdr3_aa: CATIRDRGETQYF; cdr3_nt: TGTGCCACCATTCGGGACAGAGGAGAGACCCAGTACTTC
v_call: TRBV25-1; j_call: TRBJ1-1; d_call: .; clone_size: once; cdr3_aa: CASSEWGREGTEAFF; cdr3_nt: TGTGCCAGCAGTGAATGGGGCAGGGAGGGAACTGAAGCTTTCTTT
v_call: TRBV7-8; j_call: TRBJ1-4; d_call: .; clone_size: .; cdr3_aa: CASSSSGAGEKLFF; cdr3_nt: TGTGCCAGCAGCTCATCAGGGGCAGGGGAAAAACTGTTTTTT
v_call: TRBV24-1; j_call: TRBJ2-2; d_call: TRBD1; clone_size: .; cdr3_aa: CATSGGQGVNTGELFF; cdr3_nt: TGTGCCACCAGTGGGGGGCAGGGGGTGAACACCGGGGAGCTGTTTTTT
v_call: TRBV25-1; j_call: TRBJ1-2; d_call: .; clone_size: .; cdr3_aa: CASSATRGWGGYTF; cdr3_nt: TGTGCCAGCAGTGCCACCAGGGGCTGGGGAGGCTACACCTTC
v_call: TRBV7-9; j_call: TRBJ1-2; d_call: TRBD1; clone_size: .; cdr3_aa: CASSSRTGGDYGYTF; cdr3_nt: TGTGCCAGCAGCTCGCGGACAGGCGGGGACTATGGCTACACCTTC
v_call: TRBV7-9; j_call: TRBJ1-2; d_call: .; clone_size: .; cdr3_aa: CASSSSGTVNYGYTF; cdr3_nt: TGTGCCAGCAGCTCCTCCGGGACTGTTAACTATGGCTACACCTTC
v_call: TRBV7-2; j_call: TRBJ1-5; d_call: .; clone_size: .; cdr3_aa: CASSSTGTREPQHF; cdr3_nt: TGTGCCAGCAGCTCCACAGGGACAAGAGAGCCCCAGCATTTT
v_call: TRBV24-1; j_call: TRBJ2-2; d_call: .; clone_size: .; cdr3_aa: CATSDPRLVNTGELFF; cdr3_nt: TGTGCCACCAGTGACCCGAGACTTGTGAACACCGGGGAGCTGTTTTTT
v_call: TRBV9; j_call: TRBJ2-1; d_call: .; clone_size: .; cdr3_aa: CASSVEQWDYEQFF; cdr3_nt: TGTGCCAGCAGCGTTGAGCAATGGGACTATGAGCAGTTCTTC
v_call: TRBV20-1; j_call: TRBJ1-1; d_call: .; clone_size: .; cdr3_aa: CSAKLNTEAFF; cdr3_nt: TGCAGTGCTAAATTGAACACTGAAGCTTTCTTT
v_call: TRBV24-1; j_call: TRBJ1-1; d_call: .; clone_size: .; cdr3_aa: CATRGGGGTEAFF; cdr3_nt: TGTGCCACCAGAGGGGGGGGCGGCACTGAAGCTTTCTTT
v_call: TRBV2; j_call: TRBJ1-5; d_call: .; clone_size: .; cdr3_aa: CASNQNSNQPQHF; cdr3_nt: TGTGCCAGCAATCAGAATAGCAATCAGCCCCAGCATTTT
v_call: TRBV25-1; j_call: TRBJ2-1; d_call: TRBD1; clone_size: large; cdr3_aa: CASSGLGQGAENEQFF; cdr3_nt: TGTGCCAGCAGTGGGCTCGGACAGGGGGCAGAGAATGAGCAGTTCTTC
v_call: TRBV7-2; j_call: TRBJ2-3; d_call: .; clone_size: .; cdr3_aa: CASSSAIATSVSQYF; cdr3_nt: TGTGCCAGCAGCTCAGCTATAGCTACATCCGTCTCGCAGTATTTT
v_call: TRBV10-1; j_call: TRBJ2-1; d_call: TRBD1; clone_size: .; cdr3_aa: CASSESRDRVRNEQFF; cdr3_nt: TGCGCCAGCAGTGAGTCGAGGGACAGGGTAAGGAATGAGCAGTTCTTC
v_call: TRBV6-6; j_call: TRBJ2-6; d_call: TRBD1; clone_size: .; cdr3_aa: CASSRRQGLSGANVLTF; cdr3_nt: TGTGCCAGCAGTCGACGACAGGGTCTCTCTGGGGCCAACGTCCTGACTTTC
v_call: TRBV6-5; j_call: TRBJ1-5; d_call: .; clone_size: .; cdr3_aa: CASSQVGAGNQPQHF; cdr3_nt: TGTGCCAGCAGTCAGGTAGGGGCTGGCAATCAGCCCCAGCATTTT
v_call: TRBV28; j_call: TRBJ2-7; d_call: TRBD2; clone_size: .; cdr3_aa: CASSFTLAGLSYEQYF; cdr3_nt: TGTGCCAGCAGTTTTACACTAGCGGGCCTCTCCTACGAGCAGTACTTC
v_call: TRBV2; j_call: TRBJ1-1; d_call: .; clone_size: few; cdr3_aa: CASSEELNTEAFF; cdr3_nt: TGTGCCAGCAGTGAAGAGTTGAACACTGAAGCTTTCTTT
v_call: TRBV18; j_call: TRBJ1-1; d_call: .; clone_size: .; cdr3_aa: CASSPPSVSFGGGTEAFF; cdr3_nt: TGTGCCAGCTCACCACCCTCTGTCTCCTTCGGGGGAGGAACTGAAGCTTTCTTT
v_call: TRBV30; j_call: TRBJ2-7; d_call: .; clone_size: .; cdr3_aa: CAWSVWGASSYEQYF; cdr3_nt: TGTGCCTGGAGTGTTTGGGGGGCTAGCTCCTACGAGCAGTACTTC
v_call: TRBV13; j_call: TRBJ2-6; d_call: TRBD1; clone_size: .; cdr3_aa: CASSYGTGGAGANVLTF; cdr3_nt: TGTGCCAGCAGCTATGGGACAGGGGGCGCTGGGGCCAACGTCCTGACTTTC
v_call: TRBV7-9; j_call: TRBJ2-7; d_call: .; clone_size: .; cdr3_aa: CASSPLWRTYEQYF; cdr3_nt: TGTGCCAGCAGCCCTCTCTGGCGGACCTACGAGCAGTACTTC
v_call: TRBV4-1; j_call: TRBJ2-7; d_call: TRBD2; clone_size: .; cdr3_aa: CASSPLAGSYEQYF; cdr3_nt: TGCGCCAGCAGCCCACTAGCGGGATCTTACGAGCAGTACTTC
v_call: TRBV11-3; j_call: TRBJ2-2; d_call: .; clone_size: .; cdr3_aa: CASSSGQGRAGQTGELFF; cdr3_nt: TGTGCCAGCAGCTCCGGACAGGGTCGAGCGGGACAGACCGGGGAGCTGTTTTTT
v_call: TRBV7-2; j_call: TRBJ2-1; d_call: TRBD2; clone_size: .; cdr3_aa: CASSTRSASGWHNEQFF; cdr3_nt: TGTGCCAGCAGCACCCGGTCGGCTAGCGGGTGGCACAATGAGCAGTTCTTC
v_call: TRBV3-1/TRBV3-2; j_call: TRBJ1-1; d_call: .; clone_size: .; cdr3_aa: CASSQNSGGLSEAFF; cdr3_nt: TGTGCCAGCAGCCAAAATTCTGGGGGTCTTTCTGAAGCTTTCTTT
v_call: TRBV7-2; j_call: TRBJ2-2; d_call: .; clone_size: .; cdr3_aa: CASSLNPRVAGELFF; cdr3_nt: TGTGCCAGCAGCCTTAATCCCCGGGTGGCCGGGGAGCTGTTTTTT
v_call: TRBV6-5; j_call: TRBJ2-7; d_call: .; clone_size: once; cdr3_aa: CASRPNTYEQYF; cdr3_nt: TGTGCCAGCAGACCTAATACCTACGAGCAGTACTTC
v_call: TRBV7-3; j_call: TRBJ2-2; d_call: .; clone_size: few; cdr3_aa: CASSPPGGSANTGELFF; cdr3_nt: TGTGCCAGCAGCCCCCCCGGCGGCTCCGCGAACACCGGGGAGCTGTTTTTT
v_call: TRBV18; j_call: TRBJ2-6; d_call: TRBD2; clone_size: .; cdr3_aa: CASSSTSDSGANVLTF; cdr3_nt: TGTGCCAGCTCATCTACTAGCGACTCTGGGGCCAACGTCCTGACTTTC
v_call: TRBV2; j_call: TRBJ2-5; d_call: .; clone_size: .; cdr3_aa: CASSETPRGQETQYF; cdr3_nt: TGTGCCAGCAGTGAGACCCCCCGAGGACAAGAGACCCAGTACTTC
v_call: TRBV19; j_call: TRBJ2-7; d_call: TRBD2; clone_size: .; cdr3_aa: CASSIQSSGSLEQYF; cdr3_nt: TGTGCCAGTAGTATTCAGTCTAGCGGGTCCCTCGAGCAGTACTTC
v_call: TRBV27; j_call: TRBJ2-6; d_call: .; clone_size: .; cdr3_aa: CASSQRGSGANVLTF; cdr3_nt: TGTGCCAGCAGTCAAAGGGGTTCTGGGGCCAACGTCCTGACTTTC
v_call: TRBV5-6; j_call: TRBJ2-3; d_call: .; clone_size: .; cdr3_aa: CASSSLDWTDTQYF; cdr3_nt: TGTGCCAGCAGCTCCCTGGACTGGACAGATACGCAGTATTTT
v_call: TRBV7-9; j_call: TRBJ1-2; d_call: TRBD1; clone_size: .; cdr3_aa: CASSQDRGGYGYTF; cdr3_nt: TGTGCCAGCAGCCAGGACAGGGGTGGTTATGGCTACACCTTC
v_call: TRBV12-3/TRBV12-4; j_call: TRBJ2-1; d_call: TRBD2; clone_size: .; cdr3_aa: CASSIAGANEQFF; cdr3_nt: TGTGCCAGCAGCATAGCGGGGGCCAATGAGCAGTTCTTC
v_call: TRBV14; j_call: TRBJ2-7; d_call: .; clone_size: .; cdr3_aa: CATIPGAYF; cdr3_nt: TGTGCCACTATTCCCGGGGCGTACTTC
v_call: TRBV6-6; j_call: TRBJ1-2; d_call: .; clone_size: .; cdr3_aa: CASSDGPGANYGYTF; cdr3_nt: TGTGCCAGCAGTGACGGCCCAGGGGCTAACTATGGCTACACCTTC
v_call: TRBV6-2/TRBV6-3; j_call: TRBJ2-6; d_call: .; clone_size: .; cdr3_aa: CASSYSNLRSSGANVLTF; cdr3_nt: TGTGCCAGCAGTTACTCGAACCTGCGCAGCTCTGGGGCCAACGTCCTGACTTTC
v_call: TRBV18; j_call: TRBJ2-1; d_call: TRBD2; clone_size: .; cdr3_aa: CASSPPLLAGGPEQFF; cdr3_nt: TGTGCCAGCTCACCACCTCTACTAGCGGGAGGTCCCGAGCAGTTCTTC
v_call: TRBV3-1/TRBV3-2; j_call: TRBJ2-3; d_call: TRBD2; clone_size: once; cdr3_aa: CASSQDPAGGRADTQYF; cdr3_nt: TGTGCCAGCAGCCAAGATCCAGCGGGAGGGAGAGCAGATACGCAGTATTTT
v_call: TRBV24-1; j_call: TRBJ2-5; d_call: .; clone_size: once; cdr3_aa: CAAAGGGSETQYF; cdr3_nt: TGTGCCGCCGCAGGGGGGGGCTCGGAGACCCAGTACTTC
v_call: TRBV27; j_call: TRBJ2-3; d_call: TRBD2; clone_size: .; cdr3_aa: CASSSRTSGSFTDTQYF; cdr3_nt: TGTGCCAGCAGTTCCCGGACTAGCGGGAGTTTCACAGATACGCAGTATTTT
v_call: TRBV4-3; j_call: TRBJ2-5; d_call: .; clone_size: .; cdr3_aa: CASSQGGQETQYF; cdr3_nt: TGCGCCAGCAGCCAAGGGGGCCAAGAGACCCAGTACTTC
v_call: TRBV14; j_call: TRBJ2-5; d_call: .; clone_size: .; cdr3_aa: CASSRGLAVETQYF; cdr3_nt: TGTGCCAGCAGCCGGGGGCTAGCGGTCGAGACCCAGTACTTC
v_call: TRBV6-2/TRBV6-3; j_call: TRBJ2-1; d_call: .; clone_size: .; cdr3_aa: CASSQASANYNEQFF; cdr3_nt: TGTGCCAGCAGCCAAGCTAGCGCAAACTACAATGAGCAGTTCTTC
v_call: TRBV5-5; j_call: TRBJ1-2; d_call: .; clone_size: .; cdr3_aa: CASSGGATNYGYTF; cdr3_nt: TGTGCCAGCAGCGGGGGGGCTACTAACTATGGCTACACCTTC
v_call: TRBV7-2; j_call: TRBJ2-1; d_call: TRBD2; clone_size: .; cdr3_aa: CASSLGGGRRHNEQFF; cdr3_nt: TGTGCCAGCAGCTTAGGAGGCGGGAGGAGACACAATGAGCAGTTCTTC
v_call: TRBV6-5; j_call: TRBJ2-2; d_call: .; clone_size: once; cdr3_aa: CASARASRNTGELFF; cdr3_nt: TGTGCCAGCGCCCGTGCTTCGCGGAACACCGGGGAGCTGTTTTTT